This is a list of T cell receptor beta chains from one sample in a study of Ad26.COV2.S vaccination and SARS-CoV-2 variants. TCRdb keeps only in-frame clones here, not all; method: immunoSEQ multiplex PCR. The repertoire includes about 350,000 clones, about 87% of them detected once, and roughly 6% sits in the top ten. The sequenced sample was peripheral blood, obtained in a trial of Ad26.COV2.S vaccine versus placebo. These receptors came from a person between 18 and 60 years old who received the Ad26.COV2.S COVID-19 vaccine or a placebo. Both conserved end residues are part of each CDR3. D genes are given only for firm matches. The listing skips clone size in some rows; elsewhere it reads once, few, many or a size class.

j_gene: TRBJ2-7
d_gene: NA
v_gene: TRBV27
abundance: NA
CDR3nt: TGTGCCAGCAGGACCCTGGGCGAGCAGTACTTC
CDR3aa: CASRTLGEQYF

j_gene: TRBJ2-1
d_gene: TRBD1
v_gene: TRBV19
abundance: NA
CDR3nt: TGTGCCAGTAGTATACCAGGGGGCTTCTACAATGAGCAGTTCTTC
CDR3aa: CASSIPGGFYNEQFF

j_gene: TRBJ2-1
d_gene: NA
v_gene: TRBV24-1
abundance: NA
CDR3nt: TGTGCCACCAGTGACCCCTCGGACCGAAAGCAGTTCTTC
CDR3aa: CATSDPSDRKQFF

j_gene: TRBJ2-1
d_gene: NA
v_gene: TRBV9
abundance: NA
CDR3nt: TGTGCCAGCAGCGCCGAAACCGCGGAGCAGTTCTTC
CDR3aa: CASSAETAEQFF

j_gene: TRBJ2-7
d_gene: NA
v_gene: TRBV19
abundance: NA
CDR3nt: TGTGCCAGTAGTATAGGTATAGCGGCCAACTCCTACGAGCAGTACTTC
CDR3aa: CASSIGIAANSYEQYF

j_gene: TRBJ2-2
d_gene: TRBD2
v_gene: TRBV6-4
abundance: NA
CDR3nt: TGTGCCAGCAGTGACTCGACTAGCGGGGGAACCGGGGAGCTGTTTTTT
CDR3aa: CASSDSTSGGTGELFF

j_gene: TRBJ2-1
d_gene: NA
v_gene: TRBV30
abundance: NA
CDR3nt: TGTGCCTGGAGTGTGGACAGAGCGGAGAATGAGCAGTTCTTC
CDR3aa: CAWSVDRAENEQFF

j_gene: TRBJ2-6
d_gene: NA
v_gene: TRBV7-3
abundance: NA
CDR3nt: TGTGCCAGCAGCTCTCAGAGCTCTGGGGCCAACGTCCTGACTTTC
CDR3aa: CASSSQSSGANVLTF

j_gene: TRBJ2-7
d_gene: NA
v_gene: TRBV29-1
abundance: once
CDR3nt: TGCAGCGTTGAAGACTCGCGGAACTCCTACGAGCAGTACTTC
CDR3aa: CSVEDSRNSYEQYF

j_gene: TRBJ1-5
d_gene: NA
v_gene: TRBV11-2
abundance: NA
CDR3nt: TGTGCCAGCAGCTTAGTTTGGGGCCGCAATCAGCCCCAGCATTTT
CDR3aa: CASSLVWGRNQPQHF

j_gene: TRBJ2-3
d_gene: NA
v_gene: TRBV4-3
abundance: NA
CDR3nt: TGCGCCAGCAGCCCAACAAAATCACTGCCTAATACGCAGTATTTT
CDR3aa: CASSPTKSLPNTQYF

j_gene: TRBJ2-1
d_gene: NA
v_gene: TRBV19
abundance: few
CDR3nt: TGTGCCAGTAGTATAGCGTGGGTTTCTGAGCAGTTCTTC
CDR3aa: CASSIAWVSEQFF

j_gene: TRBJ2-2
d_gene: NA
v_gene: TRBV19
abundance: NA
CDR3nt: TGTGCCAGTAGTATTGATCCAACAGGAAACGGGGAGCTGTTTTTT
CDR3aa: CASSIDPTGNGELFF

j_gene: TRBJ2-5
d_gene: TRBD2
v_gene: TRBV6-2/TRBV6-3
abundance: NA
CDR3nt: TGTGCCAGCAGTTACGTGGCGGGGGGATTAGAACAGCAAGAGACCCAGTACTTC
CDR3aa: CASSYVAGGLEQQETQYF

j_gene: TRBJ2-5
d_gene: TRBD1
v_gene: TRBV6-2/TRBV6-3
abundance: NA
CDR3nt: TGTGCCAGCAGTTACCAGGGACAGGGTATCGAGACCCAGTACTTC
CDR3aa: CASSYQGQGIETQYF

j_gene: TRBJ1-4
d_gene: NA
v_gene: TRBV28
abundance: NA
CDR3nt: TGTGCCAGCAGTTTAGTATTAGGGGGGCCCGCTAATGAAAAACTGTTTTTT
CDR3aa: CASSLVLGGPANEKLFF

j_gene: TRBJ2-1
d_gene: TRBD1
v_gene: TRBV13
abundance: NA
CDR3nt: TGTGCCAGCAGCCGAGACAGGGTTAGACGGGGTGAGCAGTTCTTC
CDR3aa: CASSRDRVRRGEQFF

j_gene: TRBJ2-7
d_gene: NA
v_gene: TRBV5-1
abundance: NA
CDR3nt: TGCGCCAGCAGCTTGGACAGATCCTACGAGCAGTACTTC
CDR3aa: CASSLDRSYEQYF

j_gene: TRBJ1-1
d_gene: NA
v_gene: TRBV28
abundance: NA
CDR3nt: TGTGCCAGCAGTCCCGAATGGGCGAGGGCTGAAGCTTTCTTT
CDR3aa: CASSPEWARAEAFF

j_gene: TRBJ2-2
d_gene: NA
v_gene: TRBV10-3
abundance: NA
CDR3nt: TGTGCCGCTCGATCACCGATACAGGGTTACGCGAACACCGGGGAGCTGTTTTTT
CDR3aa: CAARSPIQGYANTGELFF

j_gene: TRBJ2-5
d_gene: TRBD1
v_gene: TRBV19
abundance: NA
CDR3nt: TGTGCCAGTAGTGTGGGGACAGTTCAAGAGACCCAGTACTTC
CDR3aa: CASSVGTVQETQYF

j_gene: TRBJ2-1
d_gene: NA
v_gene: TRBV5-4
abundance: NA
CDR3nt: TGTGCCAGCAGCCTTGGCAGGGAGTTCAACTACAATGAGCAGTTCTTC
CDR3aa: CASSLGREFNYNEQFF

j_gene: TRBJ1-6
d_gene: NA
v_gene: TRBV6-2/TRBV6-3
abundance: NA
CDR3nt: TGTGCCAGCAGTCTAAGTGGGGGGAATTCACCCCTCCACTTT
CDR3aa: CASSLSGGNSPLHF

j_gene: TRBJ1-4
d_gene: NA
v_gene: TRBV5-6
abundance: NA
CDR3nt: TGTGCCAGCAGCTTTCGACAGAGGGGATTTGAAAAACTGTTTTTT
CDR3aa: CASSFRQRGFEKLFF

j_gene: TRBJ2-1
d_gene: NA
v_gene: TRBV6-4
abundance: NA
CDR3nt: TGCCGCCCACTTCCTTACAATTACAATGAGCAGTTCTTC
CDR3aa: CRPLPYNYNEQFF

j_gene: TRBJ2-7
d_gene: NA
v_gene: TRBV10-3
abundance: NA
CDR3nt: TGTGCCATCACTCAGACTACAGTGATATACGAGCAGTACTTC
CDR3aa: CAITQTTVIYEQYF

j_gene: TRBJ2-3
d_gene: TRBD1
v_gene: TRBV29-1
abundance: once
CDR3nt: TGCAGCGTCTCGGGCGGGACAGGATACACAGATACGCAGTATTTT
CDR3aa: CSVSGGTGYTDTQYF

j_gene: TRBJ2-2
d_gene: NA
v_gene: TRBV6-6
abundance: NA
CDR3nt: TGTGCCAGCAGTCCTTCCTCGACACGACAGGAAACCGGGGAGCTGTTTTTT
CDR3aa: CASSPSSTRQETGELFF